Sequencing of this T cell receptor beta chain was carried out in a study of human T cells and chemical hapten exposure. Trimming left V 7 bases short and J 4 bases short, with 20 bases between. CDR3 size: 16 residues. Germline V CDR1 and CDR2: MNHNY, SVGAGI (reference sequence). Findings of the study overall: DPC sensitization did not alter TCRs above 1 in 1000 frequency.

This clonotype has at least ten counts. What it binds is not known. Noted time point: patch test 2, 6 weeks after DPC sensitization. The treatment here: therapeutic diphenylcyclopropenone sensitization with weekly scalp DPC. The donor pool consisted of alopecia patients aged 18 to 70 years, considered suitable for DPC. In the library, unique molecular identifiers were attached to individual cDNA molecules. One entry per CDR3 protein, called by TCRdb with MiXCR from the RACE reads. The repertoire holds about 100,000 distinct CDR3 sequences, with about an eighth as singletons. The chain couples TRBV6-6 to TRBJ2-1, with D perhaps being TRBD1 or TRBD2 (6 bases each). The TCR was taken from a woman aged 35 to 49 with alopecia areata. Some clones in this sample may be carry-over from other donors' samples. Sequencing used whole blood, obtained in connection with sensitization to the hapten diphenylcyclopropenone (DPC). CDR3 bases: TGTGCCAGCACCTACGGGGATAGGGGGGATTACAATGAGCAGTTCTTC. It yields the protein CASTYGDRGDYNEQFF.